Following are 5 T cell receptor beta chains from one sample sequenced in a study of blood T cells in healthy people across ages. Then a second PCR, running about 7 to 11 cycles, was carried out with a sample-barcoded 5' primer and a J-beta primer mix. Using its own MiXCR run on the 5' RACE reads, TCRdb lists one record per CDR3 protein. The sample contains about 900,000 distinct CDR3 sequences, roughly 48% of which appear only once. The sample consisted of blood. These receptors were collected from a man aged 25-45 years in good health.

The gene calls are TRBV7-2 and TRBJ1-5; no clear D gene. V was shortened by 6 bases and J by 3 bases, with 12 bases between the two germline ends. The CDR3 is made up of 14 amino acids. Germline V CDR1 and CDR2: SGHTA, FQGNSA. This chain's CDR3 is CASSRDINNQPQHF. The CDR3 nucleotides are TGTGCCAGCAGTCGCGACATTAACAATCAGCCCCAGCATTTT. The full variable domain, with the rest looked up from reference TRBV7-2 and TRBJ1-5, is GAGVSQSPSNKVTEKGKDVELRCDPISGHTALYWYRQSLGQGLEFLIYFQGNSAPDKSGLPSDRFSAERTGGSVSTLTIQRTQQEDSAVYLCASSRDINNQPQHFGDGTRLSIL.

V is TRBV6-5 and J is TRBJ1-2, with a possible D match to TRBD1 (5 bases). Deletions cut 0 bases from V and 2 bases from J, with 10 bases between. The CDR3 extends over 15 amino acids. Germline assignment: CDR1 MNHEY and CDR2 SVGAGI. The CDR3 loop is CASSYSQTANYGYTF. The CDR3 nucleotides read TGTGCCAGCAGTTACTCCCAGACAGCAAACTATGGCTACACCTTC.

This clonotype was counted a few times. The J gene is TRBJ1-1, the V gene TRBV28, with D perhaps matching TRBD1 (6 bases). With 4 bases removed from V and 4 bases from J, the gap between germline ends came to 16 bases. Looked up from germline, CDR1 is MDHEN and CDR2 is SYDVKM. The CDR3 has 15 amino acids. CDR3 DNA: TGTGCCAGCAGTTCTCCAGGGGTCGGGGGCACTGAAGCTTTCTTT. It codes for CASSSPGVGGTEAFF.

This chain uses TRBV29-1 with TRBJ2-7, with TRBD1 identical over 7 bases. V lost 6 bases, J lost 7 bases, and 6 bases stayed unmatched. The CDR3 loop spans 11 amino acids. Looked up from germline, CDR1 is SQVTM and CDR2 is ANQGSEA. This chain's CDR3 is CSVRGWREQYF. As DNA, the CDR3 is TGCAGCGTCAGGGGGTGGAGGGAGCAGTACTTC.

The rearrangement joins TRBV6-4 to TRBJ2-3, with D possibly being TRBD2 (7 bases). V was cut by 2 bases and J by 5 bases, with 14 bases left in between. CDR3 length: 15 residues. Germline V gene data show CDR1 as MRHNA and CDR2 as SNTAGT. Here the CDR3 reads CASSDAPGGQDTQYF. CDR3 nucleotide sequence: TGTGCCAGCAGTGACGCACCGGGGGGACAAGATACGCAGTATTTT.